The 27 T cell receptor beta chains listed next were all sequenced from one sample in a study of blood T cells in healthy people across ages (dated by TCRdb to between 2015 and 2016). The method was 5' RACE. Instrument on record: Illumina HiSeq 2500. A second PCR of roughly 6 to 11 cycles was performed with a sample-barcoded 5' primer and a J-beta primer mix. TCRdb applied fastp at Q25 and MiXCR to the public reads, then kept only in-frame beta chains. Here each entry gathers all rows of one CDR3 protein and keeps the most common genes and DNA. For this sample there are almost 550,000 distinct CDR3 sequences; approximately 25% appear just once. The biggest ten clones account for 8.7% of the sample. This same sample was also taken into another study, of T cells of mothers and their children.

The sample comprised blood. Every receptor here comes from a boy younger than 18 in good health.

The V gene is TRBV29-1, the J gene TRBJ1-1; D gene ambiguous. V gave up 4 bases and J gave up 1 base, with 4 bases separating them. The germline CDR1 and CDR2 sequences are SQVTM and ANQGSEA. The CDR3 extends over 11 amino acids. CDR3 nucleotides: TGCAGCGTTGCCAGGAACACTGAAGCTTTCTTT. Encoded protein: CSVARNTEAFF.

This clonotype came up a few times. The genes are TRBV7-2 and TRBJ2-5, with TRBD1 as a possible D gene (5 bases). V lost 1 base and J lost 4, with 10 bases in between. The germline gives CDR1 SGHTA, CDR2 FQGNSA. CDR3 length: 14 amino acids. The CDR3 region has the DNA TGTGCCAGCAGCTTAGGTCAGGGCATAGAGACCCAGTACTTC. Its protein product is CASSLGQGIETQYF.

DNA for the CDR3: TGTGCCAGCAGTTACGAGGCAGTTAGGAATGCCAATGAGCAGTTCTTC. It codes for CASSYEAVRNANEQFF. This chain uses TRBV6-6 with TRBJ2-5; the D is unclear. The J call may be faulty, since TRBJ2-1 better matches the DNA end. This CDR3 contains 16 residues. Germline V lookup: CDR1 MNHNY, CDR2 SVGAGI (reference sequence).

This clonotype was observed a few times. The chain is built from TRBV6-1 and TRBJ2-3, with 7 bases matching TRBD1. The germline V gene encodes CDR1 MNHNS and CDR2 SASEGT. After removal of 6 bases from V and 0 bases from J, the junction contained 12 bases not matched to a gene. The CDR3 covers 17 residues. The chain's CDR3 is CASRGRQGSPSTDTQYF. CDR3 sequence (DNA): TGTGCCAGCAGAGGTCGACAGGGATCCCCCAGCACAGATACGCAGTATTTT.

The chain has TRBV7-2 and TRBJ2-2, with a weak D call TRBD1 (7 bases). Germline V CDR1 and CDR2: SGHTA, FQGNSA. This CDR3 region has 16 residues. The ends were cut back, 1 base at V and 4 bases at J, with 13 bases in the middle. As DNA, the CDR3 is TGTGCCAGCAGCTTAGTCGCAGGGGGGAGCACCGGGGAGCTGTTTTTT. Its protein product is CASSLVAGGSTGELFF.

The chain joins TRBV11-3 to TRBJ2-5, with D perhaps TRBD2 (6 bases). Matching the DNA end better, TRBJ2-1 makes the J call doubtful. The CDR3 contains 14 residues. Germline values: CDR1 SGHNT, CDR2 YENEEA. The CDR3: CASSLTGEYNEQFF. DNA of the CDR3: TGTGCCAGCAGCTTGACGGGAGAATACAATGAGCAGTTCTTC.

This chain links TRBV7-3 with TRBJ2-1; 7 bases agree with TRBD2. The CDR3 is made up of 16 amino acids. The V segment lost 2 bases and the J segment 7 bases; nucleotides outside the gene matches: 11. Germline lookup yields CDR1 SGHTA and CDR2 FQGTGA. In nucleotides, the CDR3 is TGTGCCAGCAGCTTAGGGGGTACCGCGGGGGAAAATGAGCAGTTCTTC. Amino acid sequence: CASSLGGTAGENEQFF.

The V gene is TRBV13, the J gene TRBJ1-4; D uncertain. Germline values: CDR1 PRHDT, CDR2 FYEKMQ (reference sequence). The CDR3 has 13 residues. V was pared by 6 bases and J by 8 bases, with 13 bases between. The CDR3 here is CASRGREDEKLFF. In DNA form, the CDR3 reads TGTGCCAGCAGAGGGCGGGAGGACGAAAAACTGTTTTTT.

The chain joins TRBV20-1 to TRBJ2-7; D gene unclear. Trimming took off 3 bases at V and 6 bases at J, with 9 bases between the two ends. The CDR3 is 11 residues long. CDR1 and CDR2 (germline): DFQATT, SNEGSKA (reference sequence). The CDR3 region is CSASRYGEQYF. The DNA for the CDR3 is TGCAGTGCTAGTAGATACGGCGAGCAGTACTTC.

This clonotype showed up many times. J is TRBJ2-3 and V is TRBV12-3 or TRBV12-4, with D tentatively TRBD1 (5 bases). This CDR3 is built from 16 residues. V dropped 3 bases and J dropped 0 bases, with 13 bases sitting between them. The CDR3 coding sequence is TGTGCCAGCAGTTTGGGGCCGTCCCATAGCACAGATACGCAGTATTTT. Protein product: CASSLGPSHSTDTQYF.

This rearrangement joins TRBV7-9 to TRBJ2-2, with 10 bases that match TRBD2. Trimming at V came to 6 bases and at J to 1 base, leaving 5 bases not matched to a gene. The germline CDR1 and CDR2 sequences are SEHNR and FQNEAQ (reference sequence). The CDR3 is 16 residues long. CDR3 loop: CASRSAGGLNTGELFF. The DNA for the CDR3 is TGTGCCAGCAGGTCAGCGGGGGGGCTGAACACCGGGGAGCTGTTTTTT.

This clonotype was observed a handful of times. V and J are TRBV5-5 and TRBJ1-3; D ambiguous. Looked up from germline, CDR1 is SGHKS and CDR2 is YYEKEE (reference sequence). The CDR3 contains 20 residues. Deletions cut 4 bases from V and 0 bases from J, with 26 bases between. The CDR3 sequence: CASSPLLDIRRRISGNTIYF. The CDR3 nucleotides read TGTGCCAGCAGCCCCCTTCTTGACATTCGTAGGCGGATCTCTGGAAACACCATATATTTT.

This clonotype was observed a handful of times. V usage is TRBV27 and J usage is TRBJ2-5; 8 bases line up with TRBD2. The J call is uncertain, as TRBJ2-7 better fits the DNA end. There are 13 residues in the CDR3. Per germline, CDR1 MNHEY and CDR2 SMNVEV (reference sequence). The CDR3 here is CASSGLALHEQYF. The CDR3 DNA sequence: TGTGCCAGCAGCGGACTAGCCCTCCACGAGCAGTACTTC.

This clonotype was seen a single time. V usage is TRBV5-4 and J usage is TRBJ1-5, with a tentative D call TRBD1 (5 bases). CDR3 length: 17 amino acids. Germline V CDR1 and CDR2: SGHNT, YYREEE (reference sequence). Trimming pared 0 bases from V and 2 bases from J, leaving 15 bases between. The CDR3 nucleotides read TGTGCCAGCAGCTTGGGCGGCACAGGAACAGGCAATCAGCCCCAGCATTTT. Translating it yields CASSLGGTGTGNQPQHF.

This chain uses TRBV30 with TRBJ2-5; no clear D gene. The DNA end lines up better with TRBJ2-7; the J call may be wrong. The CDR3 length is 11 residues. Germline V lookup: CDR1 GTSNPN, CDR2 SVGIG (reference sequence). CDR3 sequence reads: CAWSVLNEQYF. CDR3 sequence (DNA): TGTGCCTGGAGTGTACTTAACGAGCAGTACTTC.

J is TRBJ1-4 and V is TRBV5-6; 10 bases fit TRBD1. The CDR3 length is 15 residues. Per germline, CDR1 SGHDT and CDR2 YYEEEE. The V and J ends lost 3 bases and 7 bases, in that order; junction bases with no gene match: 6. CDR3: CASSSIGTGVEKLFF. CDR3 coding DNA: TGTGCCAGCAGCTCAATCGGGACAGGGGTTGAAAAACTGTTTTTT.

A few counts support this clonotype. V gene TRBV25-1 combines with J gene TRBJ2-7; possible D gene TRBD2, 5 bases. V dropped 6 bases and J dropped 3 bases, with 18 bases sitting between them. The CDR3 length is 15 residues. Per the germline V gene, CDR1 is MGHDK and CDR2 is SYGVNS. The CDR3 DNA reads TGTGCCAGCAGCCCAAGGGAGCCTAGATTCTACGAGCAGTACTTC. Protein product: CASSPREPRFYEQYF.

This clonotype came up many times. This sequence joins TRBV12-3 or TRBV12-4 and TRBJ2-1; D unresolved. With the DNA end fitting TRBJ2-7 better, the J assignment may be wrong. CDR3 length: 14 residues. CDR3 in DNA: TGTGCCAGCAGTTTCCGAGACAAGTACTACGAGCAGTACTTC. It translates to CASSFRDKYYEQYF.

This clonotype was detected only a few times. This chain links TRBV6-2 or TRBV6-3 with TRBJ2-2; D remains unclear. The V gene lost 2 bases and the J gene lost 6 bases, with 10 bases spanning the gap. Germline V lookup: CDR1 MNHEY, CDR2 SVGEGT. This CDR3 spans 14 amino acids. In DNA form, the CDR3 reads TGTGCCAGCAGTTACGATCTCATGGCCGGGGAGCTGTTTTTT. It is translated as CASSYDLMAGELFF.

This clonotype was picked up many times. The chain couples TRBV7-2 to TRBJ2-5, with TRBD2 as a possible D gene (5 bases). The CDR3 runs 15 residues. Germline CDR1 is SGHTA and CDR2 is FQGNSA. Trimming left V 0 bases short and J 1 base short, with 9 bases between. In nucleotides, the CDR3 is TGTGCCAGCAGCTTAGCGGCTAGCAGCCAAGAGACCCAGTACTTC. Translation gives CASSLAASSQETQYF. The full variable domain, with the rest looked up from reference TRBV7-2 and TRBJ2-5, is GAGVSQSPSNKVTEKGKDVELRCDPISGHTALYWYRQSLGQGLEFLIYFQGNSAPDKSGLPSDRFSAERTGGSVSTLTIQRTQQEDSAVYLCASSLAASSQETQYFGPGTRLLVL.

The sample holds a few counts of this clonotype. The chain has TRBV6-2 or TRBV6-3 and TRBJ2-7; the D gene is possibly TRBD1 (6 bases). Trimming shortened V by 1 base and J by 5 bases, and 12 bases separated the two germline ends. Germline V gene data show CDR1 as MNHEY and CDR2 as SVGEGT. This CDR3 contains 14 residues. The DNA of the CDR3 is TGTGCCAGCAGTTACTTGGGGACATCGGACGAGCAGTACTTC. Protein product: CASSYLGTSDEQYF.

The chain carries TRBV12-3 or TRBV12-4 and TRBJ1-1; the D gene is possibly TRBD1 (6 bases). This CDR3 contains 14 residues. The germline V and J ends were trimmed by 6 bases and 2 bases, with 13 bases remaining between them. Here the CDR3 DNA reads TGTGCCAGCAGCCTCGGGGGCCCTAACACTGAAGCTTTCTTT. Translating it yields CASSLGGPNTEAFF.

This clonotype came up a few times. The rearrangement uses TRBV25-1 and TRBJ2-5, with TRBD2 matching 9 bases. Per germline, CDR1 MGHDK and CDR2 SYGVNS. V shed 4 bases and J 5 bases; nucleotides not matched to a gene: 17. The CDR3 covers 18 residues. The CDR3 DNA reads as TGTGCCAGCAGTGGTGGACTAGCGCACCCAAAACCGGGGGAGACCCAGTACTTC. Its protein product is CASSGGLAHPKPGETQYF.

This rearrangement joins TRBV6-1 to TRBJ2-1; maybe TRBD1 (6 bases). This CDR3 comprises 16 residues. Per the germline V gene, CDR1 is MNHNS and CDR2 is SASEGT. V was trimmed by 2 bases and J by 7 bases, leaving 18 bases between them. As DNA, the CDR3 is TGTGCCAGCAGTGAAAGTTCGGCAGGGGTTTGGAATGAGCAGTTCTTC. This sequence encodes CASSESSAGVWNEQFF.

This clonotype was observed many times. The genes are TRBV7-2 and TRBJ1-1; D ambiguous. From germline, CDR1 is SGHTA and CDR2 FQGNSA. V gave up 1 base and J gave up 11 bases, with 11 bases separating them. The CDR3 covers 12 residues. In nucleotides, the CDR3 is TGTGCCAGCAGCTTAGGGTCCCCCCGCGCTTTCTTT. Protein sequence: CASSLGSPRAFF.

The chain uses TRBV4-2 and TRBJ2-5; 7 nucleotides match TRBD2. Losses at the gene ends were 4 bases for V and 5 bases for J; bases not matched to a gene: 10. This CDR3 region has 15 residues. Germline V gene sequence: CDR1 LGHNA, CDR2 YNFKEQ. This chain's CDR3 is CASSRGTIGSETQYF. The CDR3 DNA reads TGTGCCAGCAGCCGAGGGACTATTGGGTCTGAGACCCAGTACTTC.

CDR3 in amino acids: CASSQVVTGRGETQYF. CDR3 DNA sequence: TGCGCCAGCAGCCAAGTAGTAACGGGGAGGGGGGAGACCCAGTACTTC. The chain joins TRBV4-1 to TRBJ2-5; D perhaps matches TRBD2 (7 bases). This CDR3 is built from 16 residues. The germline gives CDR1 MGHRA, CDR2 YSYEKL. Trimming removed 1 base from V and 5 bases from J, with 17 bases in between.